The source of this TCR beta chain is a study of cytomegalovirus exposure and HLA in healthy donors. The wider study: As released early, the data held 65 million to 90 million unique TCRs from HLA-typed donors.

This CDR3 has 15 amino acids. The V segment lost 5 bases and the J segment 0 bases; nucleotides outside the gene matches: 4. Germline V CDR1 and CDR2: SGHVS, FQNEAQ. With regard to this clone: Its antigen is as yet unknown.

Study-level points and caveats: A missense variant in DCLRE1C was later tied to TCR beta V- and J-gene trimming. A later analysis appeared to link common viral pathogens to several of the most significant clusters.

The PCR employed 60 Vbeta primers together with 13 Jbeta primers. Data came from immunoSEQ multiplex PCR; TCRdb stores just in-frame clones and leaves some out. The table lists 110,000 or so clones, roughly 70% of them singletons. The chain carries TRBV7-8 and TRBJ2-3; 8 nucleotides agree with TRBD2. Sequencing used PBMCs. This clonotype was obtained from a man aged 18 to 30 in good health and CMV-seropositive. The CDR3 is CASSIRGGSTDTQYF. The CDR3 bases are TGTGCCAGCAGCATCCGGGGGGGAAGCACAGATACGCAGTATTTT.